This T cell receptor (beta chain) derives from a study of cytomegalovirus exposure and HLA in healthy donors. From the roughly 120-subject validation cohort, which was separate from the roughly 680-subject first cohort, the donors were drawn. Clones were read by immunoSEQ multiplex PCR, and TCRdb kept only the in-frame ones, dropping some. Of fewer than 100,000 clones detected, roughly 91% appear once; the ten largest clones hold approximately 2%. Findings and caveats of the study: Reports indicated that the classifier achieved high specificity and sensitivity in diagnosing cytomegalovirus status. A list of 150 to 200 TCR beta chains associated with cytomegalovirus was given. The dataset shows that most TCR sequences were rare, while some public TCRs occurred in many donors.

A remark on this clone: No antigen is known for it.

This clonotype originated in a man younger than 40 in good health and CMV-seronegative. The sequenced material came from PBMCs.

The CDR3, as DNA: TGTGCCAGCAGCTTAGGGACAGGGCCCTACGAGCAGTACTTC. The encoded protein is CASSLGTGPYEQYF. The genes are TRBV7-2 and TRBJ2-7; 8 nucleotides align to TRBD1. Germline values: CDR1 SGHTA, CDR2 FQGNSA. V shed 1 base and J 2 bases; nucleotides not matched to a gene: 1. The CDR3 is 14 residues long.